This T cell receptor beta chain derives from a study of cytomegalovirus exposure and HLA in healthy donors. For this clone: Its specificity is unknown.

PCR employed 60 Vbeta and 13 Jbeta primers. Clones were sequenced by immunoSEQ multiplex PCR, and TCRdb holds only the in-frame ones, with some missing. Among about 92,000 clones listed, over 65% were seen once. Study-level points and caveats: Researchers counted about 150 TCR beta chains as cytomegalovirus-associated.

Sequencing input: PBMCs. The clonotype was recovered from a woman under 30 in good health and CMV-seropositive.

The chain's CDR3 is CASSSPGDRNTIYF. The CDR3, as DNA: TGTGCCAGCAGTTCCCCAGGGGACAGAAACACCATATATTTT. This chain joins TRBV25-1 and TRBJ1-3; a weak D match, TRBD1 (6 bases). V gave up 5 bases and J gave up 5 bases, with 13 bases separating them. CDR1 is MGHDK, CDR2 SYGVNS, per germline. The CDR3 contains 14 residues.